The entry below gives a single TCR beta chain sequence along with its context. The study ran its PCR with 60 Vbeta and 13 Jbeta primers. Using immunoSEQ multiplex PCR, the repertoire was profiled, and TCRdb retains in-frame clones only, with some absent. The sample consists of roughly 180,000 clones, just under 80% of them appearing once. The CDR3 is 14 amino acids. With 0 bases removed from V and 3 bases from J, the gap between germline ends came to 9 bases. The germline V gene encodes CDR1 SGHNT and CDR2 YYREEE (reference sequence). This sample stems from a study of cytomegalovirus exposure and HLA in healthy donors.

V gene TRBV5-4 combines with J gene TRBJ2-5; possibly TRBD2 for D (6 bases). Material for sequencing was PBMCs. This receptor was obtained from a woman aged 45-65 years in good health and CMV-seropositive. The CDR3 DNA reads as TGTGCCAGCAGCTTGGGCGGGGTGAAAGAGACCCAGTACTTC. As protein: CASSLGGVKETQYF.